Listed below are T cell receptor beta chains from one sample, sequenced in a study of beta chain features in type 1 diabetes. Method: immunoSEQ multiplex PCR; TCRdb's copy keeps in-frame clones and lacks some. The sample holds about 160,000 clones; approximately 8% are singletons and the top ten take approximately 0.5%. Sequenced sample: central memory CD4+ T cells from blood. The receptor set was obtained from a man in his late teens or twenties with type 1 diabetes. Each CDR3 is given with its conserved first and last residue. D genes are given only for firm matches. Size tells how often a clone was seen (once, few, many) or the class of an expanded clone, and some rows leave it out.

J	V	D	size	CDR3	DNA
TRBJ2-1	TRBV10-2	TRBD2	NA	CASSTGLAGFDEQFF	TGCGCCAGCAGCACGGGACTAGCAGGTTTCGATGAGCAGTTCTTC
TRBJ1-2	TRBV28	NA	NA	CASSFVSTGGYTF	TGTGCCAGCAGTTTTGTCTCGACCGGGGGCTACACCTTC
TRBJ1-3	TRBV27	TRBD1	few	CASSLAGTAGNTIYF	TGTGCCAGCAGTCTCGCCGGGACAGCTGGAAACACCATATATTTT
TRBJ2-3	TRBV5-1	NA	few	CASNSGSHLADTQYF	TGCGCCAGCAATTCGGGATCTCATTTGGCAGATACGCAGTATTTT
TRBJ1-4	TRBV5-4	TRBD1	NA	CASRSGTDEKLFF	TGTGCCAGCAGGTCCGGGACAGATGAAAAACTGTTTTTT
TRBJ2-7	TRBV7-2	TRBD2	NA	CASSRTRSEQYF	TGTGCCAGCAGCCGGACTAGGTCCGAGCAGTACTTC
TRBJ2-3	TRBV15	TRBD1	NA	CATSKGQGATADTQYF	TGTGCCACCAGCAAGGGACAGGGGGCGACGGCAGATACGCAGTATTTT
TRBJ2-5	TRBV5-6	TRBD1	few	CASSSTGGSETQYF	TGTGCCAGCAGCTCAACAGGGGGAAGTGAGACCCAGTACTTC
TRBJ2-1	TRBV5-1	NA	NA	CASSLGDSGGYNEQFF	TGCGCCAGCAGCTTGGGGGACTCCGGGGGCTACAATGAGCAGTTCTTC
TRBJ2-1	TRBV20-1	TRBD2	few	CSANGRVEFF	TGCAGTGCTAACGGGAGGGTGGAGTTCTTC
TRBJ2-5	TRBV9	TRBD2	few	CASSPNPGLAGQETQYF	TGTGCCAGCAGCCCCAACCCAGGACTAGCGGGGCAAGAGACCCAGTACTTC
TRBJ2-1	TRBV4-3	TRBD2	NA	CASSQGAAGASWNVEQFF	TGCGCCAGCAGCCAAGGCGCAGCGGGGGCCTCTTGGAATGTCGAGCAGTTCTTC
TRBJ2-3	TRBV28	TRBD2	NA	CASTLAGVTDTQYF	TGTGCCAGCACCCTAGCGGGGGTAACAGATACGCAGTATTTT
TRBJ1-1	TRBV9	NA	few	CASSHRSRAVVSEAFF	TGTGCCAGCAGCCATCGGTCGAGGGCTGTAGTATCTGAAGCTTTCTTT
TRBJ2-1	TRBV5-4	TRBD2	NA	CASSLSTGAGTILDEQFF	TGTGCCAGCAGCTTAAGCACTGGTGCCGGGACTATTTTGGATGAGCAGTTCTTC
TRBJ2-7	TRBV2	NA	few	CASSEAGDQYF	TGTGCCAGCAGTGAAGCGGGCGACCAGTACTTC
TRBJ2-7	TRBV4-2	TRBD1	NA	CASSQGQGAYEQYF	TGTGCCAGCAGCCAAGGACAGGGGGCCTACGAGCAGTACTTC
TRBJ2-5	TRBV18	NA	few	CASSPVAGETQYF	TGTGCCAGCTCACCCGTAGCAGGGGAGACCCAGTACTTC
TRBJ1-4	TRBV6-5	TRBD1	NA	CASSLQGAEEKLFF	TGTGCCAGCAGTTTACAGGGGGCAGAGGAAAAACTGTTTTTT
TRBJ2-1	TRBV28	TRBD2	NA	CASRTSGHNEQFF	TGTGCCAGCCGGACTAGCGGTCACAATGAGCAGTTCTTC